These 6 T cell receptor beta chains were sequenced from one sample in a study of a mutant IDH1 vaccine in newly diagnosed glioma. Stated time point: baseline, week 1 (first vaccination visit). Treatment denoted: pre-vaccination baseline after standard-of-care therapy. Here immunoSEQ multiplex PCR was the method, and the copy in TCRdb shows in-frame clones only, minus some. The repertoire has 95,000 to 100,000 clones, 80% to 90% of them found once; the top ten carry roughly 0.61%. The sample here was PBMCs, taken from a glioma patient treated with radiotherapy, temozolomide or both. The source of these receptors is a woman aged 50 to 60 with glioma.

This chain's CDR3 is CASTREGLLEQYF. The CDR3 DNA reads as TGTGCCAGCACGAGGGAGGGCCTCTTGGAGCAGTACTTC. This chain links TRBV6-6 with TRBJ2-7, with TRBD2 matching 7 bases. CDR3 length equals 13 residues. The germline CDR1 and CDR2 sequences are MNHNY and SVGAGI (reference sequence). V lost 7 bases to trimming and J lost 7 bases; unmatched junction nucleotides: 10.

The CDR3 bases are TGTGCCAGTAGTATTCAGGGGCGGGAGATCTCCGGGGAGCTGTTTTTT. Protein product: CASSIQGREISGELFF. The genes are TRBV19 and TRBJ2-2; D possibly corresponds to TRBD2 (7 bases). This CDR3 is 16 amino acids long. V lost 3 bases and J 6 bases, leaving 17 bases between the germline ends. The germline V gene encodes CDR1 LNHDA and CDR2 SQIVND (reference sequence).

This rearrangement joins TRBV30 to TRBJ1-6; D is uncertain. Trimming cost V 2 bases and J 9 bases, with 14 bases left between them. This CDR3 has 14 residues. Germline lookup yields CDR1 GTSNPN and CDR2 SVGIG (reference sequence). This CDR3 reads CAWSTDLSGSPLHF. CDR3 nucleotides: TGTGCCTGGAGTACAGATCTGAGCGGTTCACCCCTCCACTTT.

The chain joins TRBV12-5 to TRBJ2-7; 9 bases agree with TRBD1. V shed 5 bases and J 7 bases; nucleotides not matched to a gene: 15. Germline loops: CDR1 LGHNT, CDR2 FRNRAP. This CDR3 is built from 16 residues. In nucleotides, the CDR3 is TGTGCTAGTGGTCCGCCGGGACAGGGAAGTCTATATGAGCAGTACTTC. This gives the protein CASGPPGQGSLYEQYF.

This chain connects TRBV2 to TRBJ2-7; tentative D call: TRBD2 (6 bases). V lost 6 bases and J 7 bases, leaving 22 bases between the germline ends. The V gene's germline CDR1 is SNHLY and CDR2 FYNNEI. CDR3 length equals 15 residues. The CDR3 loop is CASRPGTPNPGEQYF. In DNA form, the CDR3 reads TGTGCCAGCAGGCCCGGGACTCCCAACCCGGGGGAGCAGTACTTC.

This chain joins TRBV6-1 and TRBJ2-3; 7 bases match TRBD1. CDR3 size: 15 residues. V lost 7 bases and J lost 4; bases outside the gene matches: 11. Germline CDR1 and CDR2: MNHNS and SASEGT. CDR3 nucleotides: TGTGCCAGCAAAGGGGGCGGTCAAGGGGCAGATACGCAGTATTTT. It translates to CASKGGGQGADTQYF.